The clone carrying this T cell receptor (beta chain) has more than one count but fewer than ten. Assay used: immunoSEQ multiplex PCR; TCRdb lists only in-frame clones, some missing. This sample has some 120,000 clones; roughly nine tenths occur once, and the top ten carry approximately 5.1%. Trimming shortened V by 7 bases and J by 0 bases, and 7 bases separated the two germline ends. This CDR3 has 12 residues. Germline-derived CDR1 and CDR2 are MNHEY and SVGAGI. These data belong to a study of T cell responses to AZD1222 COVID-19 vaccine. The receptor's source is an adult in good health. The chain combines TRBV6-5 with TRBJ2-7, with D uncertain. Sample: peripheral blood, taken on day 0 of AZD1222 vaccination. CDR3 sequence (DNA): TGTGCCAGCAATTCGGGCTCCTACGAGCAGTACTTC. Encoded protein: CASNSGSYEQYF.